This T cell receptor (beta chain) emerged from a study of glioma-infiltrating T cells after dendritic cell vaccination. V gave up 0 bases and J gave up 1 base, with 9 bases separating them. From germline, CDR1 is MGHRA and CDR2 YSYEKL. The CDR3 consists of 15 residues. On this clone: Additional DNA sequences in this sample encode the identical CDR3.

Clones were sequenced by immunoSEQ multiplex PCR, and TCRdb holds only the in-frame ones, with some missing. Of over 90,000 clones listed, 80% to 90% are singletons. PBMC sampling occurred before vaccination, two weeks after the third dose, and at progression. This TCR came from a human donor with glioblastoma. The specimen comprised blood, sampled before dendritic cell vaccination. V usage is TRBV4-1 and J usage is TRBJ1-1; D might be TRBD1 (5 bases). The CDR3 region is CASSQEGGQNTEAFF. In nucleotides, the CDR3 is TGCGCCAGCAGCCAAGAGGGAGGACAGAACACTGAAGCTTTCTTT.